The 4 T cell receptor beta chains in this list originate from one sample, sequenced in a study of cytomegalovirus exposure and HLA in healthy donors. Sequencing was performed with immunoSEQ multiplex PCR; in TCRdb, only in-frame clones are kept and a portion is missing. This sample yields about 330,000 clones, of which about nine tenths are seen a single time; 0.75% to 0.85% belongs to the top ten. Sequencing used PBMCs. The receptors derive from a woman aged 18-35 years in good health and CMV-seronegative.

The genes are TRBV7-9 and TRBJ2-7; 7 bases align to TRBD1. V lost 3 bases and J lost 5; bases outside the gene matches: 10. The germline gives CDR1 SEHNR, CDR2 FQNEAQ (reference sequence). CDR3 length: 15 amino acids. The CDR3: CASSFLGGRGNEQYF. The DNA of the CDR3 is TGTGCCAGCAGCTTTCTTGGGGGCAGGGGGAACGAGCAGTACTTC.

The chain combines TRBV27 with TRBJ2-2, with D unclear. Per the germline V gene, CDR1 is MNHEY and CDR2 is SMNVEV (reference sequence). The CDR3 covers 11 residues. V lost 5 bases, J lost 7 bases, and 5 bases lay in between. CDR3 region: CASSHHGELFF. The DNA for the CDR3 is TGTGCCAGCAGTCATCACGGGGAGCTGTTTTTT.

The CDR3 sequence is CASSPDTGQGETQYF. In DNA form, the CDR3 reads TGTGCCAGCAGCCCAGACACGGGCCAGGGGGAGACCCAGTACTTC. The genes are TRBV11-2 and TRBJ2-5; tentatively, D is TRBD1 (6 bases). The V gene's germline CDR1 is SGHAT and CDR2 FQNNGV. V lost 5 bases to trimming and J lost 5 bases, with 18 bases between them. The CDR3 has 15 amino acids.

This rearrangement joins TRBV4-3 to TRBJ2-7, with D tentatively TRBD1 (6 bases). The length of the CDR3 is 16 residues. V gave up 0 bases and J gave up 2 bases, with 14 bases separating them. The germline gives CDR1 LGHNA, CDR2 YSLEER. CDR3 protein: CASSQDPGASTYEQYF. CDR3 DNA sequence: TGCGCCAGCAGCCAAGACCCAGGGGCTAGCACCTACGAGCAGTACTTC.